Included here is one T cell receptor (beta chain) sequence, with context. The antigen is not known. Trimming took off 11 bases at V and 2 bases at J, with 12 bases between the two ends. Germline CDR1 reads MDHEN; CDR2 reads SYDVKM. The CDR3 totals 12 residues. Via MiXCR, TCRdb re-called the 5' RACE reads, giving one row per CDR3 protein. The sample lists roughly 300,000 distinct CDR3 sequences, roughly 8% seen once, with about 20% in the top ten. The data stem from a study of T-cell memory formation after mild COVID-19. The wider study: The two donors had largely donor-specific TCR clusters. Study-wide results and caveats: Day 15 to 85 contracting clones showed balanced CD4/CD8; later expanders leaned CD4+. Cross-reactive memory appears to have joined, as suggested by some responding clones showing up in pre-infection memory. Confirmation was lacking for SARS-CoV-2 specificity of second-wave clones that peaked on day 37.

The chain is built from TRBV28 and TRBJ1-2, with D perhaps matching TRBD1 (5 bases). Sequenced sample: PBMCs or a T cell subset sorted from them (not recorded which). This TCR came from a young man who had mild COVID-19 (a few samples of this study predate the infection). Cell type and time point are not known. In nucleotides, the CDR3 is TGTGCCTGGGGGACTGGGAACTATGGCTACACCTTC. Encoded protein: CAWGTGNYGYTF.